The sample holds many counts of the clone carrying this T cell receptor (beta chain). Its target is unknown. This record comes from a study of T cells in Graves' hyperthyroidism and ophthalmopathy. Whole-study results and caveats: The majority of expanded thyroid clonotypes above 0.001 also appeared in blood.

Researchers took RNA transcripts and amplified the TCR beta CDR3 regions from them. The HTBI primer set drove a first-round RT-PCR of the TCR CDR3. TCRdb reprocessed the multiplex PCR reads with MiXCR, giving one entry per CDR3 protein. The sample records around 340,000 distinct CDR3 sequences, roughly 18% being singletons. This CDR3 is 14 amino acids long. Germline values: CDR1 SNHLY, CDR2 FYNNEI. The ends lost 10 bases at V and 4 bases at J; junction bases unmatched: 9. Graves' hyperthyroidism is called stable when ophthalmopathy does not progress within 18 months. The PBMCs had their origin in around 10 ml of fresh peripheral blood.

This chain joins TRBV2 and TRBJ1-2, with 10 bases identical to TRBD1. The receptor comes from a woman in her forties or fifties with Graves' hyperthyroidism. Sample: blood. CDR3 in DNA: TGTGCCACCAAAGGGACAGGGGACAGCTATGGCTACACCTTC. The encoded protein is CATKGTGDSYGYTF.